This TCR beta chain was sequenced for a study of cytotoxic CD8 clonotypes in ibrutinib-treated CLL. On the study more broadly: Once patients had received a median 12 months of treatment, range 6 to 36, response samples were obtained. The average sample held roughly 250,000 productive templates and 91,000 or so productive rearrangements.

The germline gives CDR1 MGHRA, CDR2 YSYEKL. CDR3 length equals 18 residues. V shed 1 base and J 2 bases; nucleotides not matched to a gene: 13. The method was immunoSEQ multiplex PCR; TCRdb's version includes in-frame clones alone and lacks a portion of them. The table lists hundreds of thousands of clones, 70% of them singletons. The input for sequencing was PBMCs, taken after 24 months of ibrutinib treatment. The TCR originated in a human donor with chronic lymphocytic leukemia. The chain recombines TRBV4-1 with TRBJ2-7; TRBD2 matches 8 bases. The CDR3 reads CASSQVLADPELTYEQYF. CDR3 in DNA: TGCGCCAGCAGCCAAGTACTAGCGGACCCGGAACTTACCTACGAGCAGTACTTC.